This T cell receptor (beta chain) was captured in a study of regulatory T cells in long-lasting Graves disease (dated by TCRdb to about 2021). A note on the overall study: Persistent Graves' disease meant more than 5 years of antithyroid drug treatment with TSH receptor autoantibodies that stayed positive. Persistent Graves' disease patients were compared with newly diagnosed Graves' disease patients by peripheral blood TCR sequencing and RNA sequencing. The study was conducted in China and was registered as a clinical trial. A total of roughly 35 samples were covered by TCR sequencing, comprising around 13 persistent and 20 or so newly diagnosed Graves' disease patients. Antithyroid drugs had been taken for 8.5 to 12 years on average by persistent Graves' disease patients in the clinical cohort.

Points the paper makes about the study in general: Persistent patients shared more public clonotypes among themselves (2,741) than newly diagnosed patients did (approximately 900). Peripheral blood alone was examined, since thyroid tissue, which constituted the primary lesion, could not be accessed. As a limitation, the authors acknowledged that the small sample size may reduce accuracy. Sequencing and analysis were restricted to the TCR beta chain. Persistent disease showed preferential use of TRBV28, TRBJ1-2 and TRBJ2-5, whereas newly diagnosed disease favored TRBV20-1 and TRBJ2-1. Lower TCR Shannon entropy and fewer highly expanded clones were observed in persistent Graves' disease patients than in newly diagnosed patients, which suggested clonal expansion.

The library relied on multiplex PCR. The instrument was an Illumina HiSeq 4000. TCR beta libraries were built with iRepertoire HTBI primers and Arm-PCR amplification of CDR3 regions. Before sequencing, the PCR products went through gel purification. On the authors' methods: Gene usage analysis of CDR3 amino acid clonotypes used the 62 TRBV and more than 13 TRBJ segments found across samples. Filtered high-quality paired reads were merged into contigs using COPE and FqMerger. Contigs were aligned with BLAST to IMGT TRBV, TRBD and TRBJ reference genes, and CDR3 was defined per IMGT. Any clonotype with a frequency above 0.1% was counted as a highly expanded clone. Shannon entropy served as the measure of repertoire diversity, while the Gini coefficient captured V-J evenness. A clonotype found in more than one individual was treated as public. TCRdb reprocessed the public reads (quality trimming at Q25 with fastp, clone calling with MiXCR) and kept in-frame beta chains. Under each unique CDR3 protein, matching rows form one entry showing the most common genes and DNA. These V and J calls originate from TCRdb's pipeline instead of the authors' own analysis. This sample gives about 310,000 distinct CDR3 sequences in total; roughly a fifth of them show up just once. The top ten constitute around three fifths of the sample.

Regarding this clonotype: What antigen it recognizes has not been identified. The record has no base qualities; no much larger clone is one base away.

Including the terminal cysteine and phenylalanine, the CDR3 comprises 16 residues. Of all the DNA, just the CDR3 is kept, 48 bases in frame from base 1. Per the germline V gene, SGHDT is the CDR1 and YYEEEE is the CDR2. V trim: 3 bases; J trim: 6 bases; unmatched bases: 11. The sample's time point, from its label and the paper: persistent/refractory GD, antithyroid drugs over 5 years with positive TRAb. For both TCR sequencing and RNA sequencing, RNA was extracted from PBMCs using TRIzol. Graves' disease was diagnosed according to American Thyroid Association guidelines. Patients for the study were recruited at an endocrinology department in Xi'an, China. Each patient gave 8.5 to 9.5 milliliters of peripheral blood, collected in an EDTA anticoagulant tube. PBMCs were isolated by Ficoll Paque Plus density gradient separation without further T cell sorting. An Agilent 2100 Bioanalyzer and agarose gel were used to check RNA quality, and a NanoDrop 2000 was used to measure RNA concentration.

The chain couples TRBV5-6 to TRBJ2-3; 9 bases in the junction line up with TRBD2. The receptor was derived from a female donor with Graves disease. Sequencing was performed on peripheral blood mononuclear cells (PBMCs), taken when the disease was refractory, from a patient treated with antithyroid drugs. The sequence in DNA is TGTGCCAGCAGCTCGCCGATAGCGGGAGACGGGGATACGCAGTATTTT. Translated, it reads CASSSPIAGDGDTQYF.